The following is a T cell receptor beta chain sequence with its context. This entry is derived from a study of blood T cell repertoires in COVID-19. Authors' analysis steps: Scientists estimated how many nucleated cells there were by amplifying reference gene primers. Here immunoSEQ multiplex PCR was the method, and the copy in TCRdb shows in-frame clones only, minus some. The V and J calls and the clone size are those of that table, but D and trimming were determined from the DNA. The data hold some 250,000 clones, with about 86% observed a single time. Participants came from 24 US areas, aged roughly 18 to 100 years. Trimming stripped 4 bases from V and 2 bases from J, with 15 bases between. This CDR3 contains 15 residues. The germline V gene has CDR1 LGHDT and CDR2 YNNKEL (reference sequence).

The sequenced sample was PBMCs or T cells enriched from blood (not recorded which). The V and J genes are TRBV3-1 (or the pseudogene TRBV3-2) and TRBJ2-7; possibly TRBD2 for D (6 bases). The TCR comes from a woman in her 40s with acute COVID-19. This chain's CDR3 is CASSPAGRGAYEQYF. For the CDR3, the DNA is TGTGCCAGCAGCCCCGCGGGACGGGGAGCCTACGAGCAGTACTTC.